Presented here are 17 T cell receptor beta chains from one specimen sequenced in a study of cytomegalovirus exposure and HLA in healthy donors. The PCR was carried out with 60 Vbeta primers and 13 Jbeta primers. Data came from immunoSEQ multiplex PCR; TCRdb stores just in-frame clones and leaves some out. Of 150,000 to 200,000 clones in the sample, about four fifths were seen once. The sequenced sample consisted of PBMCs. All receptors come from a girl aged 5-17 years in good health and CMV-seropositive.

The V and J genes are TRBV6-5 and TRBJ2-1; 8 bases agree with TRBD2. J lost 7 bases, V lost 6 bases, and 11 bases had no gene match. CDR1 and CDR2 from the germline V gene are MNHEY and SVGAGI. There are 15 residues in the CDR3. The DNA of the CDR3 is TGTGCCAGCAGCAGAACCGGGACTAGTAAGAATGAGCAGTTCTTC. Amino acids: CASSRTGTSKNEQFF.

This clone has just a few counts. The chain couples TRBV21-1 to TRBJ1-6; the listed D gene, TRBD1, was not tested against the DNA. TRBV21-1 is a pseudogene locus. CDR3 length: 18 residues. CDR3 DNA sequence: TGTGCCAGCAGCAAAGGTGTCCAAGGGACAGCTGTTAATTCACCCCTCCACTTT. Protein sequence: CASSKGVQGTAVNSPLHF.

This clone was detected a few times. The chain carries TRBV5-6 and TRBJ1-1, with TRBD1 matching 8 bases. V lost 2 bases to trimming and J lost 0 bases; unmatched junction nucleotides: 3. From germline, CDR1 is SGHDT and CDR2 YYEEEE. This CDR3 has 15 residues. The CDR3 nucleotides read TGTGCCAGCAGCTTATTGGACAGGGTGAACACTGAAGCTTTCTTT. Protein: CASSLLDRVNTEAFF.

The chain has TRBV27 and TRBJ2-5, with D tentatively TRBD2 (6 bases). The J call is doubtful: the DNA matches TRBJ2-7 better. Germline-derived CDR1 and CDR2 are MNHEY and SMNVEV (reference sequence). The CDR3 consists of 14 residues. As DNA, the CDR3 is TGTGCCAGCAGCCCCTTCGCGGGGCGCGACGAGCAGTACTTC. It is translated as CASSPFAGRDEQYF.

The chain has TRBV6-1 and TRBJ1-6, with D possibly TRBD1 on 6 matching bases. Germline assignment: CDR1 MNHNS and CDR2 SASEGT. The CDR3 extends over 16 amino acids. The ends were cut back, 3 bases at V and 5 bases at J, with 14 bases in the middle. The CDR3, as DNA: TGTGCCAGCAGTGAGACAGGAACACGACATAATTCACCCCTCCACTTT. Amino acids: CASSETGTRHNSPLHF.

Regarding this clone: A read error may produce the germline difference seen at one junction end. Distinct nucleotide sequences in the sample also encode this CDR3. The V gene is TRBV7-9, the J gene TRBJ1-4, with D possibly TRBD1 on 6 matching bases. Germline loops: CDR1 SEHNR, CDR2 FQNEAQ (reference sequence). The CDR3 spans 14 residues. CDR3 sequence reads: CASSLRTENEKLFF. CDR3 coding DNA: TGTGCCAGCAGCTTAAGGACAGAGAATGAAAAACTGTTTTTC. The variable domain in full, completed from reference TRBV7-9 and TRBJ1-4, reads DTGVSQNPRHKITKRGQNVTFRCDPISEHNRLYWYRQTLGQGPEFLTYFQNEAQLEKSRLLSDRFSAERPKGSFSTLEIQRTEQGDSAMYLCASSLRTENEKLFFGSGTQLSVL.

This sequence joins TRBV11-2 and TRBJ2-4; 9 bases map to TRBD2. There are 15 residues in the CDR3. Germline trimming cut 1 base from V and 8 bases from J; bases unmatched to any gene: 6. CDR1 and CDR2 (germline): SGHAT, FQNNGV. In DNA form, the CDR3 reads TGTGCCAGCAGCTTAGTTGGCGGGGGGGCTGACATTCAGTACTTC. This translates into CASSLVGGGADIQYF.

In DNA form, the CDR3 reads TGTGCCAGCAGTGGGACAGCAACACCTTCTATCTATGGCTACACCTTC. It translates to CASSGTATPSIYGYTF. The V and J genes are TRBV25-1 and TRBJ1-2; a possible D gene is TRBD1 (6 bases). This CDR3 is 16 amino acids long. From germline, CDR1 is MGHDK and CDR2 SYGVNS. Trimming shortened V by 4 bases and J by 4 bases, and 19 bases separated the two germline ends.

The chain's CDR3 is CASRTTPMGQDGGYTF. Here the CDR3 DNA reads TGTGCCAGTCGTACAACCCCGATGGGACAGGATGGTGGCTACACCTTC. V is TRBV18 and J is TRBJ1-2; 8 bases are a match to TRBD1. The germline V gene encodes CDR1 KGHSH and CDR2 LQKENI. Germline trimming cut 9 bases from V and 7 bases from J; bases unmatched to any gene: 19. The CDR3 totals 16 residues.

This clone was recorded once. The chain couples TRBV5-6 to TRBJ2-7; 7 bases line up with TRBD1. The V gene end was trimmed by 4 bases and the J gene end by 4 bases; junction bases not matched to a gene: 2. Per the germline V gene, CDR1 is SGHDT and CDR2 is YYEEEE. The CDR3 is made up of 12 amino acids. This chain's CDR3 is CASSATGYEQYF. The CDR3 DNA reads as TGTGCCAGCAGCGCGACAGGGTACGAGCAGTACTTC.

The V gene is TRBV13, the J gene TRBJ2-7, with a weak D call TRBD1 (5 bases). This CDR3 has 17 residues. Per the germline V gene, CDR1 is PRHDT and CDR2 is FYEKMQ (reference sequence). V shed 2 bases and J shed 3 bases, with 20 bases lying between them. DNA of the CDR3: TGTGCCAGCAGCTTAATGTCGTCAGGGTCGGGTTACTACGAGCAGTACTTC. It is translated as CASSLMSSGSGYYEQYF.

The V gene is TRBV19, the J gene TRBJ2-2, with a weak D call TRBD2 (5 bases). V lost 7 bases and J 1 base, leaving 25 bases between the germline ends. Germline lookup yields CDR1 LNHDA and CDR2 SQIVND (reference sequence). The CDR3 has 19 residues. The CDR3 DNA reads TGTGCCAGTAACACCGTAGCTCCGGGCGGGCGCAGGAACACCGGGGAGCTGTTTTTT. It codes for CASNTVAPGGRRNTGELFF. Combining the CDR3 with reference TRBV19 and TRBJ2-2 gives the whole variable domain DGGITQSPKYLFRKEGQNVTLSCEQNLNHDAMYWYRQDPGQGLRLIYYSQIVNDFQKGDIAEGYSVSREKKESFPLTVTSAQKNPTAFYLCASNTVAPGGRRNTGELFFGEGSRLTVL.

The rearrangement uses TRBV12-5 and TRBJ2-7, with D maybe TRBD2 (7 bases). This CDR3 comprises 18 residues. Germline CDR1 and CDR2: LGHNT and FRNRAP. The ends were cut back, 0 bases at V and 1 base at J, with 19 bases in the middle. The CDR3 DNA is TGTGCTAGTGGTTTGGTACCGGGGGCGGGGGCCTATTCCTACGAGCAGTACTTC. It encodes CASGLVPGAGAYSYEQYF.

The chain employs TRBV19 and TRBJ1-3; D is undetermined. V was pared by 3 bases and J by 3 bases, with 9 bases between. The CDR3 is 14 residues long. Germline values: CDR1 LNHDA, CDR2 SQIVND (reference sequence). For the CDR3, the DNA is TGTGCCAGTAGTATTACGGTCGGTGGAAACACCATATATTTT. Protein: CASSITVGGNTIYF.

This chain connects TRBV5-6 to TRBJ2-1, with D possibly TRBD1 on 6 matching bases. The CDR3 is made up of 16 amino acids. The germline V gene encodes CDR1 SGHDT and CDR2 YYEEEE. V lost 2 bases to trimming and J lost 4 bases, with 16 bases between them. CDR3 residues: CASSFDRWGPYNEQFF. The CDR3 region has the DNA TGTGCCAGCAGCTTTGACCGCTGGGGGCCGTACAATGAGCAGTTCTTC.

This chain connects TRBV27 to TRBJ1-3, with D unclear. The germline V and J ends were trimmed by 2 bases and 8 bases, with 13 bases remaining between them. Germline CDR1 and CDR2: MNHEY and SMNVEV (reference sequence). The CDR3 covers 14 residues. CDR3 sequence reads: CASSLVAGSDTIYF. DNA for the CDR3: TGTGCCAGCAGTTTAGTAGCCGGGTCGGACACCATATATTTT.

CDR3 loop: CATSRDRGQGLFGYTF. In DNA form, the CDR3 reads TGTGCCACCAGCAGAGATAGGGGACAGGGGTTGTTTGGCTACACCTTC. The gene calls are TRBV15 and TRBJ1-2, with TRBD1 matching 10 bases. The CDR3 covers 16 residues. Germline trimming cut 0 bases from V and 7 bases from J; bases unmatched to any gene: 8. CDR1 and CDR2 from the germline V gene are LNHNV and YYDKDF (reference sequence).